The entry below gives a single T cell receptor (beta chain) sequence along with its context. Its antigen is undetermined. This CDR3 region has 15 residues. Per germline, CDR1 MDHEN and CDR2 SYDVKM. With V trimmed by 9 bases and J by 2 bases, 10 bases remained unmatched. The sample's time point: recipient sample about 28 days before transplant, after cytoreduction. This sample is part of a study of T cell clonotyping in hematopoietic cell transplantation. Findings and limits, study-wide: After transplant, recipient diversity fell while pathologically expanded clonotypes grew through day 180.

Method: immunoSEQ multiplex PCR; TCRdb's copy keeps in-frame clones and lacks some. The data contain fewer than 50,000 clones, more than 75% of them singletons. The sequences come from peripheral blood mononuclear cells, collected before stem cell transplant. The source of this sequence is a man between 60 and 75 years old with biphenotypic leukemia. Some clones in this sample may be carry-over from other donors' samples. V is TRBV28 and J is TRBJ1-1; 9 positions agree with TRBD1. The CDR3 DNA reads TGTGCCAGTTGGGGGGGACAGGGTGAAAACACTGAAGCTTTCTTT. The encoded protein is CASWGGQGENTEAFF.